The 26 T cell receptor beta chains below were found in one sample sequenced in a study of beta chain features in type 1 diabetes (dated by TCRdb to the late 2010s). The library came from the immunoSEQ multiplex PCR assay. The entire amount of isolated RNA was reverse transcribed using the High Capacity cDNA Reverse Transcription Kit, so the sequenced TCRB transcripts were expressed ones. The table was pulled from immuneACCESS by TCRdb, which kept in-frame rearrangements only. Such tables lose some clones; where checked, under half of the loss comes from unresolved V genes, and the rest has no known cause. The sample table contains under 300,000 clones; only one count was recorded for 25% to 35% of them. Approximately 4% of the sample comes from the top ten. Sample: central memory CD4+ T cells from blood. The receptors derive from a man in his thirties or forties in good health.

The J gene is TRBJ2-7, the V gene TRBV2; D is perhaps TRBD2 (5 bases). The CDR3 loop spans 13 amino acids. From germline, CDR1 is SNHLY and CDR2 FYNNEI. V was clipped by 5 bases and J by 2 bases, with 10 bases between them. In nucleotides, the CDR3 is TGTGCCAGCAGTACGAGACTACCCTACGAGCAGTACTTC. It specifies CASSTRLPYEQYF.

There are a few counts of this clone. The genes are TRBV23-1 and TRBJ2-1, with 9 nucleotides matching TRBD1. TRBV23-1 is known as an ORF, though its function is uncertain. CDR3 length equals 14 residues. With 8 bases clipped from V and 4 bases from J, the junction kept 6 bases outside the gene matches. CDR3 DNA sequence: TGCGCCAGCGGCGACAGGGGGGCTTACAATGAGCAGTTCTTC. Translated, it gives CASGDRGAYNEQFF.

J is TRBJ2-1 and V is TRBV7-2; no firm D call. Germline CDR1 reads SGHTA; CDR2 reads FQGNSA. The CDR3 has 15 residues. Trimming took off 2 bases at V and 4 bases at J, with 12 bases between the two ends. The CDR3 loop is CASSLLGNTYNEQFF. The CDR3 bases are TGTGCCAGCAGCTTATTAGGAAATACTTACAATGAGCAGTTCTTC.

With regard to this clone: A far larger clone lies a single base away; this is likely a read error. This sequence joins TRBV7-2 and TRBJ2-5, with 12 positions matching TRBD2. Germline CDR1 reads SGHTA; CDR2 reads FQGNSA. J was trimmed by 3 bases and V by 0 bases; bases with no gene match: 5. The CDR3 extends over 17 amino acids. CDR3 loop: CASSLAALAGGEETQYF. The CDR3 DNA reads TGTGCCAGCAGCTTAGCGGCCCTAGCGGGGGGGGAAGAGACCCAGTACTTC.

This clone was counted only a few times. The chain links TRBV27 to TRBJ2-7; unclear D gene. Germline V CDR1 and CDR2: MNHEY, SMNVEV (reference sequence). The CDR3 totals 19 residues. V was trimmed by 0 bases and J by 2 bases, leaving 23 bases between them. CDR3 amino acids: CASSLSSPIGTAYPYEQYF. CDR3 DNA sequence: TGTGCCAGCAGTTTATCAAGCCCCATCGGAACAGCATACCCCTACGAGCAGTACTTC.

The rearrangement links TRBV11-2 to TRBJ2-4; no clear D gene. The CDR3 totals 14 residues. The V gene's germline CDR1 is SGHAT and CDR2 FQNNGV. V lost 0 bases and J lost 9, with 12 bases in between. The CDR3 sequence: CASSLDKGSTIQYF. DNA for the CDR3: TGTGCCAGCAGCTTAGACAAGGGCTCGACCATTCAGTACTTC.

The sample holds many counts of this clone. The J gene is TRBJ2-6, the V gene TRBV25-1; the D gene is possibly TRBD2 (6 bases). Germline V gene lookup returns CDR1 MGHDK and CDR2 SYGVNS. V was shortened by 6 bases and J by 1 base, with 7 bases between the two germline ends. This CDR3 contains 14 residues. Here the CDR3 reads CASREGSGANVLTF. In DNA form, the CDR3 reads TGTGCCAGCAGGGAGGGATCTGGGGCCAACGTCCTGACTTTC.

This clone has at least ten counts. The genes are TRBV10-3 and TRBJ2-1; 7 positions agree with TRBD1. Germline V gene data show CDR1 as ENHRY and CDR2 as SYGVKD. The CDR3 spans 13 residues. The trim removed 8 bases at V and 8 bases at J, leaving 9 bases unmatched. CDR3 residues: CAIQQGDGDEQFF. The CDR3 nucleotides are TGTGCCATCCAGCAGGGGGACGGGGATGAGCAGTTCTTC.

This sequence joins TRBV6-1 and TRBJ1-5; weak D call: TRBD1 (5 bases). The ends were cut back, 1 base at V and 15 bases at J, with 19 bases in the middle. Germline loops: CDR1 MNHNS, CDR2 SASEGT. The CDR3 is 14 residues long. CDR3 bases: TGTGCCAGCAGTGAAGGAGTGAGCGTAGGGGTGCGGCATTTT. As protein: CASSEGVSVGVRHF.

This clone was observed many times. The CDR3 DNA reads TGTGCCAGCAGCCCTCAAGCGGGAGGCAGCTCCTACGAGCAGTACTTC. It yields the protein CASSPQAGGSSYEQYF. This chain links TRBV9 with TRBJ2-7; 9 nucleotides line up with TRBD2. CDR1 and CDR2 from the germline V gene are SGDLS and YYNGEE. The trim removed 4 bases at V and 0 bases at J, leaving 8 bases unmatched. The CDR3 is 16 amino acids.

The chain recombines TRBV27 with TRBJ1-5; D might be TRBD1 (5 bases). Germline V gene sequence: CDR1 MNHEY, CDR2 SMNVEV (reference sequence). V was shortened by 6 bases and J by 6 bases, with 12 bases between the two germline ends. The CDR3 extends over 13 amino acids. The CDR3 here is CASRGERGQPQHF. CDR3 in DNA: TGTGCCAGCAGGGGGGAAAGGGGTCAGCCCCAGCATTTT.

This clone was recorded a few times. The chain has TRBV18 and TRBJ2-3; D gene ambiguous. Germline lookup yields CDR1 KGHSH and CDR2 LQKENI. This CDR3 has 13 amino acids. V was cut by 3 bases and J by 7 bases, with 11 bases left in between. The CDR3 loop reads CASSPNPAHTQYF. The CDR3 nucleotides read TGTGCCAGCTCACCGAACCCAGCTCATACGCAGTATTTT. Using reference TRBV18 and TRBJ2-3 for the parts outside the CDR3, the full variable domain is NAGVMQNPRHLVRRRGQEARLRCSPMKGHSHVYWYRQLPEEGLKFMVYLQKENIIDESGMPKERFSAEFPKEGPSILRIQQVVRGDSAAYFCASSPNPAHTQYFGPGTRLTVL.

V usage is TRBV29-1 and J usage is TRBJ2-2, with D possibly TRBD1 on 5 matching bases. V lost 4 bases to trimming and J lost 5 bases, with 17 bases between them. The CDR3 is made up of 15 amino acids. The germline V gene has CDR1 SQVTM and CDR2 ANQGSEA. The CDR3 nucleotides are TGCAGCGTTGGACAGAGGAACACGATAACCGGGGAGCTGTTTTTT. Translating it yields CSVGQRNTITGELFF.

The chain uses TRBV6-1 and TRBJ2-3; D is uncertain. This CDR3 region has 11 residues. Trimming stripped 3 bases from V and 6 bases from J, with 4 bases between. Germline V CDR1 and CDR2: MNHNS, SASEGT. The CDR3 sequence is CASSDRDTQYF. As DNA, the CDR3 is TGTGCCAGCAGTGATCGCGATACGCAGTATTTT.

The chain joins TRBV7-9 to TRBJ2-5, with D maybe TRBD1 (6 bases). Germline CDR1 SEHNR, CDR2 FQNEAQ (reference sequence). The V end was cut by 0 bases, the J end by 7 bases, with 6 bases between. The CDR3 runs 12 residues. Here the CDR3 DNA reads TGTGCCAGCAGCTTAGCGACAGGGACCCAGTACTTC. This gives the protein CASSLATGTQYF.

In this sample, this clone turned up a few times. This sequence joins TRBV5-4 and TRBJ1-1; D unclear. The CDR3 contains 15 residues. V lost 3 bases and J 1 base, leaving 13 bases between the germline ends. Germline V gives CDR1 SGHNT, CDR2 YYREEE (reference sequence). Here the CDR3 DNA reads TGTGCCAGCAGCTCATATACACACGAGAACACTGAAGCTTTCTTT. It translates to CASSSYTHENTEAFF.

The J gene is TRBJ2-1, the V gene TRBV29-1, with 9 bases that match TRBD1. The J segment lost 1 base and the V segment lost 4 bases, leaving 2 bases of the junction unmatched. The CDR3 spans 14 residues. Germline V gene sequence: CDR1 SQVTM, CDR2 ANQGSEA. CDR3 nucleotides: TGCAGCGTTGGTGACAGGGGGTCCTACAATGAGCAGTTCTTC. It codes for CSVGDRGSYNEQFF.

The CDR3 is CASSSPSGRAVDTQYF. The CDR3 DNA reads as TGTGCCAGCAGTTCTCCTAGCGGGAGGGCCGTAGATACGCAGTATTTT. The V call is TRBV28, the J call TRBJ2-3; TRBD2 matches at 12 bases. V dropped 4 bases and J dropped 5; count of bases not matched to a gene: 7. Germline values: CDR1 MDHEN, CDR2 SYDVKM. This CDR3 contains 16 residues.

This chain links TRBV7-9 with TRBJ2-2; the D is unclear. This CDR3 has 14 residues. Per the germline V gene, CDR1 is SEHNR and CDR2 is FQNEAQ (reference sequence). Trimming left V 5 bases short and J 1 base short, with 8 bases between. This chain's CDR3 is CASSPNGNTGELFF. Written as DNA, the CDR3 is TGTGCCAGCAGCCCGAACGGGAACACCGGGGAGCTGTTTTTT.

The V and J genes are TRBV5-1 and TRBJ1-1; no definite D call. In germline, CDR1 is SGHRS, CDR2 YFSETQ. Deletions cut 0 bases from V and 1 base from J, with 10 bases between. The CDR3 extends over 15 amino acids. The CDR3, as DNA: TGCGCCAGCAGCTTGGGATGGGGAGGGAACACTGAAGCTTTCTTT. Its protein is CASSLGWGGNTEAFF.

This clone was detected only a few times. The rearrangement links TRBV29-1 to TRBJ2-2, with 8 bases identical to TRBD1. Germline lookup yields CDR1 SQVTM and CDR2 ANQGSEA. The ends lost 2 bases at V and 3 bases at J; junction bases unmatched: 2. This CDR3 contains 14 residues. CDR3 DNA: TGCAGCGTTGAACAGGGGGCCTACACCGGGGAGCTGTTTTTT. It translates to CSVEQGAYTGELFF.

The table lists this clone with a few counts. The chain employs TRBV7-9 and TRBJ1-1, with D uncertain. V gave up 5 bases and J gave up 0 bases, with 10 bases separating them. The CDR3 consists of 14 residues. Germline V CDR1 and CDR2: SEHNR, FQNEAQ (reference sequence). CDR3 sequence reads: CASSAAGLNTEAFF. CDR3 bases: TGTGCCAGCAGCGCCGCAGGATTGAACACTGAAGCTTTCTTT.

The chain couples TRBV29-1 to TRBJ1-1, with D uncertain. Germline CDR1 is SQVTM and CDR2 is ANQGSEA. V was shortened by 7 bases and J by 0 bases, with 12 bases between the two germline ends. This CDR3 is 13 amino acids long. DNA for the CDR3: TGCAGCGGGACGGTGGGTCTGAACACTGAAGCTTTCTTT. Translating it yields CSGTVGLNTEAFF.

The rearrangement links TRBV15 to TRBJ2-7, with a tentative D call TRBD1 (6 bases). Trimming left V 5 bases short and J 2 bases short, with 13 bases between. CDR1 LNHNV and CDR2 YYDKDF come from the germline V gene (reference sequence). This CDR3 spans 14 amino acids. CDR3 bases: TGTGCCACCAGCCCAGGGACAAGAACCTACGAGCAGTACTTC. Protein sequence: CATSPGTRTYEQYF.

This clone came up a few times. This sample also contains other DNA sequences that code for the same CDR3. The genes are TRBV9 and TRBJ1-1, with 7 bases matching TRBD1. The CDR3 contains 15 residues. In germline, CDR1 is SGDLS, CDR2 YYNGEE. Trimming took 4 bases from V and 0 from J; bases not matched to a gene: 6. Written as DNA, the CDR3 is TGTGCCAGCAGCCCCCGACAGGGAATGAACACTGAAGCTTTCTTT. Amino acids: CASSPRQGMNTEAFF.

The J gene is TRBJ2-3, the V gene TRBV7-8, with a possible D match to TRBD2 (5 bases). Deletions cut 3 bases from V and 0 bases from J, with 10 bases between. The CDR3 loop spans 15 amino acids. Germline V CDR1 and CDR2: SGHVS, FQNEAQ. This CDR3 is CASSLARTSTDTQYF. The CDR3 coding sequence is TGTGCCAGCAGCTTGGCTAGGACTAGCACAGATACGCAGTATTTT.